This T cell receptor beta chain was observed in a study of blood T cell repertoires in COVID-19. Whole-study context: Samples of COVID-19 (acute and convalescent) were obtained from the United States, Italy and Spain. PBMCs, B-cell-depleted T cells, or T cells provided the cDNA or gDNA that made up the material.

Germline CDR1 is SGHDT and CDR2 is YYEEEE. V lost 3 bases to trimming and J lost 5 bases, with 11 bases between them. This CDR3 comprises 13 residues. Source study methods: Cell counts per sample came from amplifying reference gene primers. Clones were read by immunoSEQ multiplex PCR, and TCRdb kept only the in-frame ones, dropping some. V, J and clone size reflect that table, while D and trimming were determined from the DNA. The sample lists 100,000 or so clones, under 90% occurring once. Sequences were obtained from peripheral blood. The chain recombines TRBV5-6 with TRBJ1-2; D remains unclear. The clonotype comes from a human donor in a cohort sampled during active COVID-19. The CDR3 spells CASSYRSGYGYTF. The CDR3 DNA reads as TGTGCCAGCAGCTACCGGAGCGGGTATGGCTACACCTTC.